This entry concerns a single T cell receptor (beta chain). How the authors handled the data: The authors estimated nucleated cell counts from reference gene primer amplification. Measured with immunoSEQ multiplex PCR; TCRdb has only the in-frame clones, and not every one. Clonal size and the V and J genes are those of that table, whereas D and trimming came from the DNA. Counted here are about 260,000 clones, approximately 86% occurring once; the ten biggest clones make up 0.7%. Germline trimming cut 5 bases from V and 11 bases from J; bases unmatched to any gene: 9. The CDR3 has 13 amino acids. Germline V lookup: CDR1 MRHNA, CDR2 SNTAGT. This sample is drawn from a study of blood T cell repertoires in COVID-19. The overall study: In each case, the material was cDNA or gDNA derived from T cells, B-cell-depleted T cells, or PBMCs.

This rearrangement joins TRBV6-4 to TRBJ1-1, with 9 bases that match TRBD1. The specimen sequenced was peripheral blood. This TCR derives from a human donor in a cohort sampled during active COVID-19. DNA for the CDR3: TGTGCCAGCAGTCGGGACAGGGACGGTGAGGCTTTCTTT. Translation gives CASSRDRDGEAFF.